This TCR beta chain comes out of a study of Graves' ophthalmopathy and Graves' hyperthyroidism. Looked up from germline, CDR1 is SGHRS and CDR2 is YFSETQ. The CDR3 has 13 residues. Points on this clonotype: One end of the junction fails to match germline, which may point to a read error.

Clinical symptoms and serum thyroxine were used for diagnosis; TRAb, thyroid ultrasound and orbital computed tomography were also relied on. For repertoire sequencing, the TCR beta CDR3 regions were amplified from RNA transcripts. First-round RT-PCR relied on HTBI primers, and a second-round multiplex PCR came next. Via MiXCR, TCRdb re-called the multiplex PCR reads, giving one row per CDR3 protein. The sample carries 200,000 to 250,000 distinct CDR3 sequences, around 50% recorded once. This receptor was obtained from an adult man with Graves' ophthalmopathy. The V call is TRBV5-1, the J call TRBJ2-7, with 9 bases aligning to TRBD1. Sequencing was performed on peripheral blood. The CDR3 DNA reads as TGCGCCAGCAGCTTGGGACAGGGGGTTAGCCACACCTTC. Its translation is CASSLGQGVSHTF.